The sequence of this TCR beta chain was determined in a study of shared clonotypes between healthy human individuals. V lost 6 bases and J lost 0, with 18 bases in between. The CDR3 contains 17 residues. CDR1 is SGHAT, CDR2 FQNNGV, per germline. TCRdb's copy holds only in-frame clones and misses some; the assay was immunoSEQ multiplex PCR. This table has under 1,100,000 clones, approximately 78% appearing once. The source of this sequence is a man aged 18 to 29 in good health. Some clones in this sample may be carry-over from other donors' samples. Material for sequencing was memory CD4+ T cells from PBMCs. Documented subset: CD45RA-negative fraction. J is TRBJ2-4 and V is TRBV11-2; the D gene is possibly TRBD2 (6 bases). This CDR3 is CASREFGGRGAKNIQYF. As DNA, the CDR3 is TGTGCCAGCAGGGAATTCGGGGGACGGGGAGCCAAAAACATTCAGTACTTC.